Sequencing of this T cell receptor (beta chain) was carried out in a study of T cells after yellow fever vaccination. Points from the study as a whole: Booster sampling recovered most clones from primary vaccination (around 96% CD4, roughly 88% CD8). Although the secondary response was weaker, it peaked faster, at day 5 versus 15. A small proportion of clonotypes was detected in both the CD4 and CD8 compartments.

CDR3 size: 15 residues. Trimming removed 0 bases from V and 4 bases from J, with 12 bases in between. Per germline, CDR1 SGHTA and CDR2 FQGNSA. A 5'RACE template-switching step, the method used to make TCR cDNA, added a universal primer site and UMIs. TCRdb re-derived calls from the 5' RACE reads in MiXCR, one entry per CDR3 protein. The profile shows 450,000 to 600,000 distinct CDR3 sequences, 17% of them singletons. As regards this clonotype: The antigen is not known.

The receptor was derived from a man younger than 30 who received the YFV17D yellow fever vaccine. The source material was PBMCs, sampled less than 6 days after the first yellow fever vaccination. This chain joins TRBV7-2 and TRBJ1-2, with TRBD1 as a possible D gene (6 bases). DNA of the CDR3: TGTGCCAGCAGCTTAGCGTTAGGGGGGTTCTATGGCTACACCTTC. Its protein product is CASSLALGGFYGYTF. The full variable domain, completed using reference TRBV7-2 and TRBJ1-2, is GAGVSQSPSNKVTEKGKDVELRCDPISGHTALYWYRQSLGQGLEFLIYFQGNSAPDKSGLPSDRFSAERTGGSVSTLTIQRTQQEDSAVYLCASSLALGGFYGYTFGSGTRLTVV.